This record covers a single TCR beta chain. Its antigen is unidentified. Template material for TCR beta VDJ and CDR3 profiling consisted of genomic DNA. TCRdb re-called the reads with MiXCR, one entry per CDR3 protein. The sample holds some 410,000 distinct CDR3 sequences, about two thirds seen once. The data stem from a study of CD8+CD57+ T cells in acquired aplastic anemia. Study at large: 3 to 4 ug was the average amount of DNA from sorted CD4+ and CD8+ cells. Where healthy donors were concerned, CD4+ cells averaged about 11 million reads. Points from the study as a whole: Patients and controls shared approximately 30 CD8+ CDR3 sequences, highly expressed in patients. With respect to CD8+ Simpson's diversity, patients and controls did not differ significantly.

Per germline, CDR1 SEHNR and CDR2 FQNEAQ (reference sequence). The V and J ends lost 5 bases and 14 bases respectively, with 24 bases between them. This CDR3 contains 14 residues. The clonotype comes from a human donor in good health, serving as a control. Sequencing input: sorted CD4+, CD8+, or CD8+CD57+ T cells (not recorded which) from PBMCs. The chain carries TRBV7-9 and TRBJ2-5; D possibly matches TRBD1 or TRBD2 (5 bases each). CDR3 DNA sequence: TGTGCCAGCAGCCCAAAGACAGTGACTAACTATGGCTACTTC. This translates into CASSPKTVTNYGYF.